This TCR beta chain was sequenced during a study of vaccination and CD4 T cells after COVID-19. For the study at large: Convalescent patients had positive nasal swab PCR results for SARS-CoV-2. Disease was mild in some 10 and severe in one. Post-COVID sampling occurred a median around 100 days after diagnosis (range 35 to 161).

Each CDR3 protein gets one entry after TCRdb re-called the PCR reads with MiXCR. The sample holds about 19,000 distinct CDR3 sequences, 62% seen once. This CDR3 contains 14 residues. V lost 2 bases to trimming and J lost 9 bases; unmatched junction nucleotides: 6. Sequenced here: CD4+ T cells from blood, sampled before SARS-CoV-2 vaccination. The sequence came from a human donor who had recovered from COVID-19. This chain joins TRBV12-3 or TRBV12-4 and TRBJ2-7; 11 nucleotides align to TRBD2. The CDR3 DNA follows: TGTGCCAGCAGTTTAATAGCGGGAGGGAGTGGGCAGTACTTC. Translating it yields CASSLIAGGSGQYF.